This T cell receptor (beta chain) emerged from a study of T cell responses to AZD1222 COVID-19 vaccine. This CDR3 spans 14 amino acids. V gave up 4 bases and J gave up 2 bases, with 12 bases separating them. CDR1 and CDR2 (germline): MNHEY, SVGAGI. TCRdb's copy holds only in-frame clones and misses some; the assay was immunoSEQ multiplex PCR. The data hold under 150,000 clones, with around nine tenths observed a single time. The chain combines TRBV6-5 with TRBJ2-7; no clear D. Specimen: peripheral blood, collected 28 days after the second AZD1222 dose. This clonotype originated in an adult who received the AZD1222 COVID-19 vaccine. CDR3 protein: CASSSRVGTYEQYF. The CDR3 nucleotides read TGTGCCAGCAGTTCCCGCGTTGGTACCTACGAGCAGTACTTC.